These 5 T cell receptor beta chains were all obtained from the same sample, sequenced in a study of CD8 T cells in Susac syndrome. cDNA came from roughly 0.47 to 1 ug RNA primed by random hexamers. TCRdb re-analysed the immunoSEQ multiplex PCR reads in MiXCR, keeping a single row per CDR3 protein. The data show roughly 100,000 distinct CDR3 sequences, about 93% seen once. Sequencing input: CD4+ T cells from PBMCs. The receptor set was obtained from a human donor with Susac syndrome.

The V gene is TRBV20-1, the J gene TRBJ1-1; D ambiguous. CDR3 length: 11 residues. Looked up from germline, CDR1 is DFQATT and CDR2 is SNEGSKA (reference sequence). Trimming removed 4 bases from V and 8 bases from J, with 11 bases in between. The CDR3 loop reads CSAIEFPEAFF. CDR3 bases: TGCAGTGCTATTGAATTTCCGGAAGCTTTCTTT.

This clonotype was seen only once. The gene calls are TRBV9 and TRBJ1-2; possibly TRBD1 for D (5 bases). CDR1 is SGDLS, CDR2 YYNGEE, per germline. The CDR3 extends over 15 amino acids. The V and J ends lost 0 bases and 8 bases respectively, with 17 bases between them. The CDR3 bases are TGTGCCAGCAGCGTAGGCCCGGGGACCCAAGGCGGCTACACCTTC. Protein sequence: CASSVGPGTQGGYTF. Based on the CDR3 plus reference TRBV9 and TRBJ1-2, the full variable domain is DSGVTQTPKHLITATGQRVTLRCSPRSGDLSVYWYQQSLDQGLQFLIQYYNGEERAKGNILERFSAQQFPDLHSELNLSSLELGDSALYFCASSVGPGTQGGYTFGSGTRLTVV.

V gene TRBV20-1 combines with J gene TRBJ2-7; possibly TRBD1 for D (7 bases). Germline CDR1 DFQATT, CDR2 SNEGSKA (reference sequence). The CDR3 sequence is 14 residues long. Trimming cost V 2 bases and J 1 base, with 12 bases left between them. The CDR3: CSARTGDRSYEQYF. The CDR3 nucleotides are TGCAGTGCTAGAACGGGGGACAGATCCTACGAGCAGTACTTC.

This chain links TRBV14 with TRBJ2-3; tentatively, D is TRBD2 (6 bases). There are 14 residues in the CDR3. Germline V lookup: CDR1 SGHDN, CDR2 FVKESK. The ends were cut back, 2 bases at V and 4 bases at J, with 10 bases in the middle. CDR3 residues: CASSQRLVSDTQYF. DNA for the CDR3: TGTGCCAGCAGCCAACGACTAGTATCAGATACGCAGTATTTT.

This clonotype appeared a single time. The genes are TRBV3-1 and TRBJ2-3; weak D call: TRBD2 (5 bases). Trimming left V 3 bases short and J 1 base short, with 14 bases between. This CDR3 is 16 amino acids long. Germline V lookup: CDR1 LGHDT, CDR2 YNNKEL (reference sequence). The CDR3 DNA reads TGTGCCAGCAGCCACGGGTCTGGGAGTGGCACAGATACGCAGTATTTT. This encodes CASSHGSGSGTDTQYF.